This T cell receptor beta chain originates from a study of beta chain features in type 1 diabetes. Expressed TCRB transcripts were sequenced because the isolated RNA had all been reverse transcribed beforehand. Average reads for naive, central memory and regulatory T cell samples were roughly 3.4 million. Profiling relied on immunoSEQ multiplex PCR, and the TCRdb table lists in-frame clones only, not all of them. The sample carries roughly 130,000 clones, around a tenth recorded once. V was trimmed by 0 bases and J by 4 bases, leaving 16 bases between them. Looked up from germline, CDR1 is SGDLS and CDR2 is YYNGEE. This CDR3 contains 16 residues. General study points: It was among patients, rather than healthy donors, that naive, central memory and Treg TCRB repertoires appeared more similar.

This clone appeared a few times. The antigen is not known. The chain couples TRBV9 to TRBJ1-2; D may be TRBD1 (6 bases). Input material: central memory CD4+ T cells from blood. The sequence came from a man aged 18 to 30 in good health. This CDR3 is CASSVGPLAGAYGYTF. DNA of the CDR3: TGTGCCAGCAGCGTAGGACCATTGGCAGGGGCCTATGGCTACACCTTC.